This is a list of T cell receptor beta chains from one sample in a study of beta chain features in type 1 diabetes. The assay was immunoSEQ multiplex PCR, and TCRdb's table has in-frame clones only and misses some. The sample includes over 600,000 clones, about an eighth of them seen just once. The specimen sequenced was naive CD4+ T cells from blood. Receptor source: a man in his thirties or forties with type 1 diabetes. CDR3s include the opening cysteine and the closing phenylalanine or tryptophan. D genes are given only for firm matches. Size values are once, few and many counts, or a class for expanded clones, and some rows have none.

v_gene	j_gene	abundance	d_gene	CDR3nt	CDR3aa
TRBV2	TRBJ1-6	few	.	TGTGCCAGCAGCACTGAGGGTTCTTCACCCCTCCACTTT	CASSTEGSSPLHF
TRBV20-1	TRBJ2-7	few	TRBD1	TGCAGTGCTAGTAGGGGGCGCGAGCAGTACTTC	CSASRGREQYF
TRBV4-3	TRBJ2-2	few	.	TGCGCCAGCAGCCAACGGACGGATACTAGCGGGGAGCTGTTTTTT	CASSQRTDTSGELFF
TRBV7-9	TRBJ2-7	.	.	TGTGCCAGCAGCTACCTGGGGCAGGGGACGTACGAGCAGTACTTC	CASSYLGQGTYEQYF
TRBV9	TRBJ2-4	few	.	TGTGCCAGCAGCGTAGGGGGGCTTAGCAAAAACATTCAGTACTTC	CASSVGGLSKNIQYF
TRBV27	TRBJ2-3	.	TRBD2	TGTGCCAGCAGCCGTTGGGGGGGAGACACAGATACGCAGTATTTT	CASSRWGGDTDTQYF
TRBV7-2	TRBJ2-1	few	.	TGTGCCAGCAGCCTACGAAGACTGAATGAGCAGTTCTTC	CASSLRRLNEQFF
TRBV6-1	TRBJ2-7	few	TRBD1	TGTGCCAGCAGGCGGGACAGGGATGAGCAGTACTTC	CASRRDRDEQYF
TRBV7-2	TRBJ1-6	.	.	TGTGCCAGCAGCTTAGCGCTAGGATCAGGAAATTCACCCCTCCACTTT	CASSLALGSGNSPLHF
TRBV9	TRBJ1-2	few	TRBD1	TGTGCCAGCAGCGCGGACGAAGACAGGGGTGGGATCTATGGCTACACCTTC	CASSADEDRGGIYGYTF
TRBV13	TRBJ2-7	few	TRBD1	TGTGCCAGCAGCTTACAGCCAGGGGGCTACGAGCAGTACTTC	CASSLQPGGYEQYF